These T cell receptor beta chains were read from a single sample in a study of T cells after posttransplantation cyclophosphamide. This table comes from immunoSEQ multiplex PCR, and its TCRdb copy is limited to in-frame clones, with some not included. The table shows approximately 17,000 clones, with roughly 94% occurring only once. Source material: naive CD4+ T cells sorted from blood. Receptors originate from a woman aged 50 to 60 in good health and a related stem cell transplant donor. CDR3s include the opening cysteine and the closing phenylalanine or tryptophan. Fields, in order: V gene, J gene, D gene, clone size, CDR3 protein, CDR3 DNA. D genes are given only for firm matches. For some rows the clone size is stated as once, few or many, or as a class when expanded; others skip it.

TRBV11-3	TRBJ2-1	NA	NA	CASSTGLGNEQFF	TGTGCCAGCTCTACAGGGTTGGGCAATGAGCAGTTCTTC
TRBV29-1	TRBJ2-7	NA	NA	CSVDTSGGSYEQYF	TGCAGCGTTGATACCAGCGGAGGATCGTACGAGCAGTACTTC
TRBV11-2	TRBJ2-2	TRBD2	once	CASSRTSGRSTGELFF	TGTGCCAGCAGCCGGACTAGCGGGAGGAGCACCGGGGAGCTGTTTTTT
TRBV9	TRBJ2-7	NA	NA	CASSVVGGSGGHEQYF	TGTGCCAGCAGCGTAGTGGGCGGGTCCGGTGGCCACGAGCAGTACTTC
TRBV30	TRBJ2-3	NA	NA	CAWSRGNTDTQYF	TGTGCCTGGAGTCGCGGGAACACAGATACGCAGTATTTT
TRBV5-4	TRBJ1-1	NA	NA	CASSPVEFTEAFF	TGTGCCAGCAGCCCAGTGGAGTTCACTGAAGCTTTCTTT
TRBV5-1	TRBJ1-1	NA	NA	CASSLTFMEDTEAFF	TGCGCCAGCAGCTTGACTTTTATGGAGGACACTGAAGCTTTCTTT
TRBV7-7	TRBJ2-2	TRBD2	NA	CASSPLAGGLRELFF	TGTGCCAGCAGCCCACTAGCGGGAGGTTTGCGGGAGCTGTTTTTT
TRBV7-9	TRBJ2-7	TRBD2	NA	CASSLVVGGPIHEQYF	TGTGCCAGCAGCTTAGTGGTGGGAGGGCCTATCCACGAGCAGTACTTC
TRBV27	TRBJ2-3	NA	NA	CASSPRDPRDTQYF	TGTGCCAGCAGTCCCCGGGATCCGCGAGATACGCAGTATTTT
TRBV7-9	TRBJ2-7	NA	NA	CASSSPLANSYEQYF	TGTGCCAGCAGCTCACCACTAGCCAACTCCTACGAGCAGTACTTC
TRBV29-1	TRBJ1-3	TRBD1	NA	CSVTGQGPGNTIYF	TGCAGCGTGACGGGACAGGGCCCTGGAAACACCATATATTTT
TRBV19	TRBJ2-2	NA	NA	CASSIQGWTGELFF	TGTGCCAGTAGTATACAGGGATGGACCGGGGAGCTGTTTTTT
TRBV6-1	TRBJ1-5	NA	NA	CASSEAIADNQPQHF	TGTGCCAGCAGTGAAGCTATCGCGGACAATCAGCCCCAGCATTTT
TRBV27	TRBJ1-2	NA	NA	CASSSQGFHGYTF	TGTGCCAGCAGTTCTCAGGGGTTTCATGGCTACACCTTC
TRBV7-2	TRBJ2-5	TRBD1	NA	CASSRGQEARETQYF	TGTGCCAGCAGCAGGGGACAGGAAGCTCGGGAGACCCAGTACTTC
TRBV6-5	TRBJ1-1	NA	NA	CASSYSGGPQNTEAFF	TGTGCCAGCAGTTACTCAGGAGGACCCCAGAACACTGAAGCTTTCTTT
TRBV7-9	TRBJ1-2	NA	NA	CASTPTGTPYGYTF	TGTGCCAGCACCCCCACGGGGACACCCTATGGCTACACCTTC